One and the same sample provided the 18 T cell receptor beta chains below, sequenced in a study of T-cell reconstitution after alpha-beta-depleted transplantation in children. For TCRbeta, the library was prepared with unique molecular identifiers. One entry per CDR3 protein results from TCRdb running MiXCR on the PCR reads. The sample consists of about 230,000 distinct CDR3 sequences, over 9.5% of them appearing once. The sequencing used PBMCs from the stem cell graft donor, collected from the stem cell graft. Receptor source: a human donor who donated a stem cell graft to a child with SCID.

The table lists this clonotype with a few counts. The CDR3: CASSSAREGEQFF. The CDR3 DNA sequence: TGTGCCAGCAGCTCCGCCCGAGAGGGTGAGCAGTTCTTC. V is TRBV7-8 and J is TRBJ2-1; D is perhaps TRBD2 (5 bases). The CDR3 is made up of 13 amino acids. CDR1 and CDR2 from the germline V gene are SGHVS and FQNEAQ. V was shortened by 4 bases and J by 9 bases, with 13 bases between the two germline ends.

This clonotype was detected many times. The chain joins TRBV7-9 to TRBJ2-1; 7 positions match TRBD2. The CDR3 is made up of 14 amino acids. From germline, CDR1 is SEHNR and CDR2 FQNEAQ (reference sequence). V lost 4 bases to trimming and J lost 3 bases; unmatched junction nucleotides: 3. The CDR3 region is CASSSWTSYNEQFF. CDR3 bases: TGTGCCAGCAGCTCATGGACTAGCTACAATGAGCAGTTCTTC.

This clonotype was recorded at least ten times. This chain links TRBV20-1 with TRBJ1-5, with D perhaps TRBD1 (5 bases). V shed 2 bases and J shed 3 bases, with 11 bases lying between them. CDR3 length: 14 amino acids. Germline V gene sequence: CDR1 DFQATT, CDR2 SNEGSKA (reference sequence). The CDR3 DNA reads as TGCAGTGCTAGACCTGGGGCCCTCAATCAGCCCCAGCATTTT. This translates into CSARPGALNQPQHF.

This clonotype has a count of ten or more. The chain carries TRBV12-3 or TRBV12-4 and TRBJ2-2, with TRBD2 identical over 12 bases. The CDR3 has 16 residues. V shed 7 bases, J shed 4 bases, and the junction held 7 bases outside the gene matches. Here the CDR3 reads CASITGLAGLTGELFF. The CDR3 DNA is TGTGCCAGCATTACCGGACTAGCGGGGCTCACCGGGGAGCTGTTTTTT.

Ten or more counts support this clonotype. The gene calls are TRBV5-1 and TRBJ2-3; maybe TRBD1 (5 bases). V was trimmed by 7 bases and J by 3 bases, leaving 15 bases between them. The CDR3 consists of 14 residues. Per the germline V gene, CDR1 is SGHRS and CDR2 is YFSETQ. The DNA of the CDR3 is TGCGCCAGCTCTCTACAGGTGGGGACAGATACGCAGTATTTT. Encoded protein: CASSLQVGTDTQYF.

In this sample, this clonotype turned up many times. The CDR3 sequence: CASSLGSVEPQHF. CDR3 DNA: TGTGCCAGCTCACTAGGGTCGGTTGAGCCCCAGCATTTT. The rearrangement uses TRBV18 and TRBJ1-5, with no clear D. The germline gives CDR1 KGHSH, CDR2 LQKENI. V was trimmed by 4 bases and J by 8 bases, leaving 12 bases between them. The CDR3 has 13 residues.

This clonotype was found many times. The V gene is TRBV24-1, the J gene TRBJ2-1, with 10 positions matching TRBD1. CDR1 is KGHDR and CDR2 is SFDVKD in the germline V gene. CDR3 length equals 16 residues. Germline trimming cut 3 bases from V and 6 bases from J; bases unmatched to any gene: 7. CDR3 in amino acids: CATSDRDRGSPNEQFF. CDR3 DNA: TGTGCCACCAGTGATAGGGACAGGGGTAGTCCCAATGAGCAGTTCTTC.

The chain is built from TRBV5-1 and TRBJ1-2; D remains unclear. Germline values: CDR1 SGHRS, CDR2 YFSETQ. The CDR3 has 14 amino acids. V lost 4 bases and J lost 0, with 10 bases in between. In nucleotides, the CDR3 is TGCGCCAGCAGCGCCGAGCCAGCTAACTATGGCTACACCTTC. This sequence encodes CASSAEPANYGYTF.

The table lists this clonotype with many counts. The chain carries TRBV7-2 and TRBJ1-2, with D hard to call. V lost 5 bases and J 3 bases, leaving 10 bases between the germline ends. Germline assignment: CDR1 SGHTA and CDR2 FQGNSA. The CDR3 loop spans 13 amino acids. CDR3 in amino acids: CASSPRQDYGYTF. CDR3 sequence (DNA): TGTGCCAGCAGCCCCCGACAAGACTATGGCTACACCTTC.

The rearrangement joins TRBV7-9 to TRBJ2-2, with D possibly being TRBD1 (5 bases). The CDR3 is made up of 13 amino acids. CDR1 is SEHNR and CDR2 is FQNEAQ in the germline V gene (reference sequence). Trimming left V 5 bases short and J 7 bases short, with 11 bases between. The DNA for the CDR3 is TGTGCCAGCAGCCCCAGGGTTTTCGGGGAGCTGTTTTTT. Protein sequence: CASSPRVFGELFF.

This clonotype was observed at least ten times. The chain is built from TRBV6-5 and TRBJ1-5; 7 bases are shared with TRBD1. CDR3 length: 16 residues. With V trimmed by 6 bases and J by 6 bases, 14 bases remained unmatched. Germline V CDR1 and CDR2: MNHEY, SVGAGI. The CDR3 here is CASSRSDRVIFQPQHF. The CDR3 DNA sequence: TGTGCCAGCAGCCGATCCGACAGGGTGATCTTTCAGCCCCAGCATTTT.

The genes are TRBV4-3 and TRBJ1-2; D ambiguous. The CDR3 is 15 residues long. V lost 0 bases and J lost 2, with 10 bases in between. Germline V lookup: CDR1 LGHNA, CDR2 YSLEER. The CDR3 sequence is CASSQESDSNYGYTF. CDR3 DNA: TGCGCCAGCAGCCAAGAGTCCGATTCCAACTATGGCTACACCTTC.

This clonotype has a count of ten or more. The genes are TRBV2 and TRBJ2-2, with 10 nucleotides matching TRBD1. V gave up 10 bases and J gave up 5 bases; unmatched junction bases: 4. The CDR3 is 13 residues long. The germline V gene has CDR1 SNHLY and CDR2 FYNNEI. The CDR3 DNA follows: TGTGCCACGGAGGGACAGGGGACCGGGGAGCTGTTTTTT. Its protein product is CATEGQGTGELFF.

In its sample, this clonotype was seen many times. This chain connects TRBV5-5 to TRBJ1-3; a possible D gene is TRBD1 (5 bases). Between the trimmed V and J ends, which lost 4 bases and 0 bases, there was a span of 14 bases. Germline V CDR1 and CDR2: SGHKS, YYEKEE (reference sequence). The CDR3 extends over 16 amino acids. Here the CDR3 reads CASSQNQGISGNTIYF. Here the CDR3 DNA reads TGTGCCAGCAGCCAAAATCAGGGTATCTCTGGAAACACCATATATTTT.

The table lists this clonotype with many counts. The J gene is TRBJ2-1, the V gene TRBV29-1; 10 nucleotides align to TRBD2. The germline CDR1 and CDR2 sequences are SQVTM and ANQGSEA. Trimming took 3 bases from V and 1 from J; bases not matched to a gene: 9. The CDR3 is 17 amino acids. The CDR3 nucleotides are TGCAGCGTTGAGGGGATAGCGGGGGGCCTTTCCTACAATGAGCAGTTCTTC. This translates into CSVEGIAGGLSYNEQFF.

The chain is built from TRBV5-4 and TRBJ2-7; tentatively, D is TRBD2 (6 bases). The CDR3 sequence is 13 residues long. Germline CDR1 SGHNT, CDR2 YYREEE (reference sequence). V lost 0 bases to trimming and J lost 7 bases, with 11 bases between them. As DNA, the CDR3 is TGTGCCAGCAGCTTGGGGGCGGCGGGAGAGCAGTACTTC. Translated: CASSLGAAGEQYF. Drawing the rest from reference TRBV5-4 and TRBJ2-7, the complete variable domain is ETGVTQSPTHLIKTRGQQVTLRCSSQSGHNTVSWYQQALGQGPQFIFQYYREEENGRGNFPPRFSGLQFPNYSSELNVNALELDDSALYLCASSLGAAGEQYFGPGTRLTVT.

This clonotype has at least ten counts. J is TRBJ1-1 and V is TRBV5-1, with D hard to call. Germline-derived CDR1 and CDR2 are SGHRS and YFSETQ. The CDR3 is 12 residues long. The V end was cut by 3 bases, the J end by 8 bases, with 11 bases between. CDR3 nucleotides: TGCGCCAGCAGCTCCGCTCCGGCCGAAGCTTTCTTT. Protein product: CASSSAPAEAFF.

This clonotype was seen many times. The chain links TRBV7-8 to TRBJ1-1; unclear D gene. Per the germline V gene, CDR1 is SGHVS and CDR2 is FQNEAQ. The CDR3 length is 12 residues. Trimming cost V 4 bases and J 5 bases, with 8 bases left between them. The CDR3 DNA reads TGTGCCAGCAGCTGGGCACGGACTGAAGCTTTCTTT. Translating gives CASSWARTEAFF.